A selection of T cell receptor beta chains follows, all from one sample in a study of shared clonotypes between healthy human individuals. Generated by immunoSEQ multiplex PCR, the TCRdb table keeps only in-frame clones and is missing some. The profile shows about 710,000 clones, roughly 73% of them singletons. The sample taken for sequencing was memory CD4+ T cells sorted from blood. These receptors all stem from a woman aged 25-40 years in good health. The CDR3 runs from the conserved cysteine through the conserved F or W. D genes are given only for firm matches. The size of a clone is reported for some rows only, either as once, few or many, or as a class for expanded clones.

20	TRBV23-1	NA	NA	TRBJ2-1	TGCGCCAGCAGTCGCACCGGGACAGAAACCTTCGGGAGCTCCTACAATGAGCAGTTCTTC	CASSRTGTETFGSSYNEQFF
14	TRBV29-1	NA	TRBD1	TRBJ2-7	TGCAGCGTTGATCCGGGACAGGGAGGGTACGAGCAGTACTTC	CSVDPGQGGYEQYF
14	TRBV5-4	NA	TRBD1	TRBJ1-1	TGTGCCAGCAGCTTGAGGGGGCAAGCCACTGAAGCTTTCTTT	CASSLRGQATEAFF
14	TRBV7-9	once	NA	TRBJ1-2	TGTGCCAGCAGCCCAAAGGACGGTAAAAATGGCTACACCTTC	CASSPKDGKNGYTF
15	TRBV28	NA	TRBD1	TRBJ2-2	TGTGCCAGCACTTCCGACAGGGGGAACACCGGGGAGCTGTTTTTT	CASTSDRGNTGELFF
12	TRBV18	NA	NA	TRBJ1-1	TGTGCCAGCTCACCGGACGAGATTGAAGCTTTCTTT	CASSPDEIEAFF
13	TRBV6-1	NA	NA	TRBJ2-5	TGTGCCAGCAGCTTGAAATACGGGGAGACCCAGTACTTC	CASSLKYGETQYF
16	TRBV7-8	NA	TRBD2	TRBJ2-3	TGTGCCAGCAGCTTAGAACTAGCGGGAGTTGGAGATACGCAGTATTTT	CASSLELAGVGDTQYF
13	TRBV5-1	NA	NA	TRBJ1-3	TGCGCCAGCAGTCTCCGGGGTGGAAACACCATATATTTT	CASSLRGGNTIYF
14	TRBV4-1	NA	NA	TRBJ2-7	TGCGCCAGCAGCCAAGTAGGTGTCTCCTACGAGCAGTACTTC	CASSQVGVSYEQYF
15	TRBV19	few	NA	TRBJ1-5	TGTGCCAGTAGTACAGGGAGGGCTGGCAATCAGCCCCAGCATTTT	CASSTGRAGNQPQHF
15	TRBV28	NA	NA	TRBJ2-4	TGTGCCAGCAGTGATCCAGGGGCAGTCAAAAACATTCAGTACTTC	CASSDPGAVKNIQYF
16	TRBV27	few	TRBD2	TRBJ2-1	TGTGCCAGCAGTGTCGGGACTAGCTGGAGCAACAATGAGCAGTTCTTC	CASSVGTSWSNNEQFF
15	TRBV4-1	NA	NA	TRBJ1-5	TGCGCCAGCAGCCAAGACGGACGGACGGGGCAGCCCCAGCATTTT	CASSQDGRTGQPQHF
16	TRBV4-1	NA	NA	TRBJ2-7	TGCGCCAGCAGCCAGTTCGGGACAATGATTACCTACGAGCAGTACTTC	CASSQFGTMITYEQYF
14	TRBV11-2	NA	TRBD2	TRBJ2-3	TGTGCCAGCAGCTCTAGCGGGAGAACAGATACGCAGTATTTT	CASSSSGRTDTQYF
13	TRBV5-5	NA	NA	TRBJ1-2	TGTGCCAGCAGCCCGGCAGCTAACTATGGCTACACCTTC	CASSPAANYGYTF
14	TRBV19	NA	TRBD1	TRBJ2-7	TGTGCCAGTAGTAGAGACGGGACAGCCTACGAGCAGTACTTC	CASSRDGTAYEQYF
14	TRBV27	NA	NA	TRBJ2-1	TGTGCCAGCAGTAGGGGCTTAAAGAACAATGAGCAGTTCTTC	CASSRGLKNNEQFF
14	TRBV28	many	NA	TRBJ1-2	TGTGCCAGCAGTTTTCAGCCTTCTAACTATGGCTACACCTTC	CASSFQPSNYGYTF
14	TRBV11-2	once	NA	TRBJ2-7	TGTGCCAGCAGCTTAGATTGGGCCGCCTACGAGCAGTACTTC	CASSLDWAAYEQYF
14	TRBV6-5	NA	NA	TRBJ2-3	TGTGCCAGCAGCACAGATGCCAACACAGATACGCAGTATTTT	CASSTDANTDTQYF
18	TRBV4-2	NA	NA	TRBJ2-2	TGTGCCAGCAGCCCATCGGGCGGGTTCGGCTCGAACACCGGGGAGCTGTTTTTT	CASSPSGGFGSNTGELFF
16	TRBV7-2	NA	NA	TRBJ1-1	TGTGCCAGCAGCTCACATGGGGGGGCGTTGGGCACTGAAGCTTTCTTT	CASSSHGGALGTEAFF